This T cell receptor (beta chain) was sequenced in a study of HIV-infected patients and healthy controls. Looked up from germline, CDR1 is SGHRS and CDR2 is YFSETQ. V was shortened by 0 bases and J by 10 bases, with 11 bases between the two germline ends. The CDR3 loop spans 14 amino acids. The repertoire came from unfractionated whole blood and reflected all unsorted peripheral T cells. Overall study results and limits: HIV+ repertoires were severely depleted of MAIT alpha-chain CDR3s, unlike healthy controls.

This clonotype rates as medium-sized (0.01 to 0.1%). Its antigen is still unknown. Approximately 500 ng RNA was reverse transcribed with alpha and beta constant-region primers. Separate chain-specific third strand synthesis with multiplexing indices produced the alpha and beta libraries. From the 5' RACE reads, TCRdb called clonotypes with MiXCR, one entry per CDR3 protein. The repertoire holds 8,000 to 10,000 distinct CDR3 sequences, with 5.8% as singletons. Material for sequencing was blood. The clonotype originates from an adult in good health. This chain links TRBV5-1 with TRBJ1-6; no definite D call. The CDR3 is CASSLDGTGSPLHF. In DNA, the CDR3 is TGCGCCAGCAGCTTGGACGGTACGGGGTCACCCCTCCACTTT.